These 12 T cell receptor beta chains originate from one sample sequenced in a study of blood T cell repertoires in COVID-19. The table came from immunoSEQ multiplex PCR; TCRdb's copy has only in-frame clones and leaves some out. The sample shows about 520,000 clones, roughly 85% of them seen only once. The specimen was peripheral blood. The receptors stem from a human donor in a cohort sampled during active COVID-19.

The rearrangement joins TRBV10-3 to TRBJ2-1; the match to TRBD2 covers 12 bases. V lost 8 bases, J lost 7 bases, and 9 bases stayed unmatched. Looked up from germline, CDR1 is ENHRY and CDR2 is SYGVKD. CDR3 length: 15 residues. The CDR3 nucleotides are TGTGCCATCGGTCGACTAGCGGGAGTTGGGAATGAGCAGTTCTTC. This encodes CAIGRLAGVGNEQFF.

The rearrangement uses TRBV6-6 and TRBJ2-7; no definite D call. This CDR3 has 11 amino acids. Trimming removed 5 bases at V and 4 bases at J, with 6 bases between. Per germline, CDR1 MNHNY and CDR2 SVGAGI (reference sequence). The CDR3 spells CASSGQYEQYF. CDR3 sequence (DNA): TGTGCCAGCAGTGGCCAGTACGAGCAGTACTTC.

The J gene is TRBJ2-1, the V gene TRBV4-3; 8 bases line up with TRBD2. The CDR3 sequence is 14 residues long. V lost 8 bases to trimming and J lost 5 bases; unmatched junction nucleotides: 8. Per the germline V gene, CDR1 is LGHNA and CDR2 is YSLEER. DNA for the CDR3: TGCGCCAGCTCTAAAGCGGGAGCGAACAATGAGCAGTTCTTC. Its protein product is CASSKAGANNEQFF.

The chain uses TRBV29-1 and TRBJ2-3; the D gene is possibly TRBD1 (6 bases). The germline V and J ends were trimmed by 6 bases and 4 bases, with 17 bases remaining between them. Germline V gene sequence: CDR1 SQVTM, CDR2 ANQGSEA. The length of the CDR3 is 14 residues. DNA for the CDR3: TGCAGCGTCCTAGGGGGAAGAAGCGCAGATACGCAGTATTTT. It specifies CSVLGGRSADTQYF.

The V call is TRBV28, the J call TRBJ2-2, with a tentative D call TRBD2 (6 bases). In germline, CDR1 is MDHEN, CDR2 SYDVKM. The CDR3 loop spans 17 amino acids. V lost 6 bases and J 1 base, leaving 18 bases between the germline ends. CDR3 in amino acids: CASSPGARLGNTGELFF. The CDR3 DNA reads TGTGCCAGCAGCCCCGGGGCCCGACTAGGGAACACCGGGGAGCTGTTTTTT.

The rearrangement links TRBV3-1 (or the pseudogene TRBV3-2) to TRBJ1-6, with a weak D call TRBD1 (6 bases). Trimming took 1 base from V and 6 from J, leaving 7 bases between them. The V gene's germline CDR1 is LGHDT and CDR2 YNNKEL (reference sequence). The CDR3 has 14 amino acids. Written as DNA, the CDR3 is TGTGCCAGCAGCCAAGGGACAGTTAATTCACCCCTCCACTTT. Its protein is CASSQGTVNSPLHF.

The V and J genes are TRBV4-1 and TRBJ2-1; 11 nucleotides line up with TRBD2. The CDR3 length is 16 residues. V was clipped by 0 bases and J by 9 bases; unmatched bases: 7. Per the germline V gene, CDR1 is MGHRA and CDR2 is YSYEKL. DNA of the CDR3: TGCGCCAGCAGCCAAGATGAGGTAGCGGGAGGGAGTGAGCAGTTCTTC. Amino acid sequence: CASSQDEVAGGSEQFF.

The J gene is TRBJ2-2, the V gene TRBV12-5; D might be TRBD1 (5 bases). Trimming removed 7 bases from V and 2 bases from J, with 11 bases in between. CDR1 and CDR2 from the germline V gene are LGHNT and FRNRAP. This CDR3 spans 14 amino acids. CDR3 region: CASALGANTGELFF. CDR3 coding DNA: TGTGCTAGTGCCTTAGGGGCCAACACCGGGGAGCTGTTTTTT. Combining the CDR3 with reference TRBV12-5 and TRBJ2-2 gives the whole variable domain DARVTQTPRHKVTEMGQEVTMRCQPILGHNTVFWYRQTMMQGLELLAYFRNRAPLDDSGMPKDRFSAEMPDATLATLKIQPSEPRDSAVYFCASALGANTGELFFGEGSRLTVL.

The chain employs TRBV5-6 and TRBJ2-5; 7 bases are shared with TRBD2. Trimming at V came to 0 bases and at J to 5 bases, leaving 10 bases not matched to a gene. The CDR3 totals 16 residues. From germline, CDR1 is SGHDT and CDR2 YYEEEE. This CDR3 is CASSLVASGGRETQYF. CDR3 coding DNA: TGTGCCAGCAGCTTGGTGGCTAGCGGAGGGAGGGAGACCCAGTACTTC.

CDR3 in DNA: TGTGCCAGCAGCGTAGGACTAGCGGGAGGGCCCCACGAGCAGTACTTC. Protein: CASSVGLAGGPHEQYF. V and J are TRBV9 and TRBJ2-7, with 14 bases that match TRBD2. The CDR3 loop spans 16 amino acids. V trimming: 0 bases; J trimming: 5 bases; junction bases outside the gene matches: 4. Looked up from germline, CDR1 is SGDLS and CDR2 is YYNGEE.

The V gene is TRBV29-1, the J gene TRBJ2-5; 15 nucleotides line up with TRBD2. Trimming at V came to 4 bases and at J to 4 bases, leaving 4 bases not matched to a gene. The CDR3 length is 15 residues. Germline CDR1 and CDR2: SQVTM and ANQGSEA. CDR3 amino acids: CSVGTSGRAGETQYF. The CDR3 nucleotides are TGCAGCGTTGGGACTAGCGGGAGGGCCGGAGAGACCCAGTACTTC. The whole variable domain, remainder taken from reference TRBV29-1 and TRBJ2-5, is SAVISQKPSRDICQRGTSLTIQCQVDSQVTMMFWYRQQPGQSLTLIATANQGSEATYESGFVIDKFPISRPNLTFSTLTVSNMSPEDSSIYLCSVGTSGRAGETQYFGPGTRLLVL.

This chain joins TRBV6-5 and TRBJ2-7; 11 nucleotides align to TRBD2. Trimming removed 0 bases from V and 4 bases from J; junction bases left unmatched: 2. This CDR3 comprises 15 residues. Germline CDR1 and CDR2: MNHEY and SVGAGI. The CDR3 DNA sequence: TGTGCCAGCAGTTACTCGGGGACTAGCGGATACGAGCAGTACTTC. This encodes CASSYSGTSGYEQYF.